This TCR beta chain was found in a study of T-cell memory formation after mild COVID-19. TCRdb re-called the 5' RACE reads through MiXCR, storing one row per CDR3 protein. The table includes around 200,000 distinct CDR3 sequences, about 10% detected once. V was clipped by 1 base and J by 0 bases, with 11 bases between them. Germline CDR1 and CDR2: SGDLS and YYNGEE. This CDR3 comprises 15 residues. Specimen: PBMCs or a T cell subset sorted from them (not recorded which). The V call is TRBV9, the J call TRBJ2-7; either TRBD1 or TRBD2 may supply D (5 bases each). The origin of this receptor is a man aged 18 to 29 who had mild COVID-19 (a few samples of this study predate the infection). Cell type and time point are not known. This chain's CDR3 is CASSVTAGSSYEQYF. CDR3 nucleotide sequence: TGTGCCAGCAGCGTAACGGCAGGGAGCTCCTACGAGCAGTACTTC.